This T cell receptor (beta chain) originates from a study of T cells in localized non-small cell lung cancer. Findings and limits, study-wide: Only one tumor region went through sequencing, so heterogeneity may still be there.

V shed 4 bases and J shed 3 bases, with 12 bases lying between them. Germline assignment: CDR1 LNHDA and CDR2 SQIVND (reference sequence). The CDR3 loop spans 14 amino acids. Sequencing was performed with immunoSEQ multiplex PCR; in TCRdb, only in-frame clones are kept and a portion is missing. Of 1,500 to 2,000 clones listed, about 25% are singletons. This clone was seen more than once but under ten times. The antigen remains undetermined. The rearrangement uses TRBV19 and TRBJ1-1, with D possibly being TRBD1 (6 bases). The TCR was taken from a female donor at least 60 years old with stage I lung adenocarcinoma. The sample in question was normal lung tissue next to the tumor, obtained before any cancer treatment. The CDR3 DNA sequence: TGTGCCAGTAGTAGATCAGGGGTTGACACTGAAGCTTTCTTT. Translation: CASSRSGVDTEAFF.